The T cell receptor (beta chain) described here comes from a study of blood T cell repertoires in COVID-19 (dated by TCRdb to 2019 to 2021). The study in broad terms: Collaborator samples came from the United States, Italy and Spain and covered acute and convalescent phases of COVID-19. The material from the prospective study consisted of cDNA or gDNA derived from T cells, B-cell-depleted T cells, or PBMCs. The dataset comprised deeply sampled blood TCRbeta repertoires from subjects exposed to, actively infected with, or recovered from COVID-19. The repertoires were made available in a free public database intended to serve as a resource for research on the immune response to SARS-CoV-2. The samples were drawn from the first 160 participants of the ongoing ImmuneRACE study and from over 950 subjects provided by 6 global collaborators. A de-identified subject ID, COVID-19 status, age in years and sex were almost always included in the sample metadata. Where available, HLA class I and class II types were taken from metadata supplied by the sample provider and were not determined by assay-based typing. What the research found in general, with its limitations: The amount of clinical and demographic metadata varied by source and participant and was provided uncurated.

TCRbeta CDR3 regions were amplified from genomic DNA by means of the immunoSEQ Assay, a bias-controlled multiplex PCR. The original pipeline was this. The number of nucleated cells in each sample was estimated from the amplification of reference gene primers within the assay. To quantify the absolute abundance of each unique TCRbeta CDR3 rearrangement, sequence reads were collapsed and filtered. For each sample, productive Simpson clonality was calculated as the square root of Simpson's diversity index across productive rearrangements. The immuneACCESS repertoire file appears here via TCRdb, limited to in-frame rearrangements. These files lack a portion of the clones; in checked studies, under half of the deficit traces to unresolved V genes, and the cause of the others is not known. The V and J calls and clone size are taken from that table; D and trimming were inferred from the DNA. The sample table records tens of thousands of clones; around 81% of these occur just once. The ten largest clones represent 44% of the sample.

Relative to germline, V is 2 bases shorter and J is 0 bases shorter, with 14 bases between their ends. Reading the germline V gene gives CDR1 SGHRS and CDR2 YFSETQ. Counted from cysteine to phenylalanine, this CDR3 has 17 amino acids. Only the CDR3 DNA is retained, 51 bases long and in frame from the first base. Collaborating institutions collected whole blood in K2EDTA tubes following their own protocols. For TCRbeta analysis, collaborator samples were shipped as frozen whole blood, as isolated PBMCs, or as DNA extracted from either sample type. This clone appeared a few times. The clone's antigen remains unknown. One base away there is no much larger clone; base qualities are not given.

This clonotype was sampled from a man aged 80 or over with acute or convalescent COVID-19. Sequencing was done on a sample of peripheral blood. The chain links TRBV5-1 with TRBJ2-2, and possibly TRBD1, on 5 matching bases. The CDR3 corresponds to CASSFSYPTANTGELFF. The bases read TGCGCCAGCAGCTTCTCCTACCCGACAGCGAACACCGGGGAGCTGTTTTTT.